The rows below give T cell receptor beta chains drawn from one sample of a study of cytomegalovirus exposure and HLA in healthy donors. TCRdb's table, derived via immunoSEQ multiplex PCR, lists solely in-frame clones and lacks some. The repertoire has 90,000 to 120,000 clones, around 84% of them found once; the top ten carry around 1.2%. Sequenced material: PBMCs. All receptors derive from a woman aged 18-35 years in good health and CMV-seronegative. Both conserved end residues are part of each CDR3. D genes are given only for firm matches. Clone size is not always given. Where it is, it says once, few, many or a class for expanded clones.

>TRBD2|-|TRBJ2-2|TRBV4-1
CASSQGLSGTGELFF
TGCGCCAGCAGCCAGGGACTATCGGGCACCGGGGAGCTGTTTTTT
>TRBD2|-|TRBJ2-1|TRBV9
CASSVGAGASNEQFF
TGTGCCAGCAGCGTAGGAGCGGGGGCGAGCAATGAGCAGTTCTTC
>TRBD1|-|TRBJ1-1|TRBV5-1
CASSLGGTGRTEAFF
TGCGCCAGCAGCTTGGGGGGGACAGGGCGGACTGAAGCTTTCTTT
>TRBD1|-|TRBJ2-7|TRBV5-5
CASSLGRTGSSYEQYF
TGTGCCAGCAGCTTGGGAAGGACAGGTTCATCCTACGAGCAGTACTTC
>TRBD2|-|TRBJ2-2|TRBV18
CASSLQSGSSTGELFF
TGTGCCAGCTCACTCCAAAGCGGGAGCTCTACCGGGGAGCTGTTTTTT
>TRBD2|-|TRBJ2-3|TRBV7-9
CASSLRLAGGTDTQYF
TGTGCCAGCAGCCTCCGACTCGCGGGGGGCACAGATACGCAGTATTTT
>TRBD1|-|TRBJ2-7|TRBV10-3
CATEGDSVGPSSYEQYF
TGTGCCACCGAAGGGGACAGCGTGGGACCGTCCTCCTACGAGCAGTACTTC
>-|-|TRBJ2-7|TRBV9
CASSPHAGLSSYEQYF
TGTGCCAGCAGCCCCCACGCGGGTCTGAGCTCCTACGAGCAGTACTTC
>-|-|TRBJ2-3|TRBV5-4
CASSLPQKSTDTQYF
TGTGCCAGCAGCTTGCCCCAGAAGTCCACAGATACGCAGTATTTT
>TRBD2|-|TRBJ2-1|TRBV4-1
CASSQDPSGRINNEQFF
TGCGCCAGCAGCCAAGACCCTAGCGGGAGGATCAACAATGAGCAGTTCTTC
>-|-|TRBJ2-7|TRBV6-1
CASRVGGLSYEQYF
TGTGCCAGCAGGGTAGGGGGTCTCTCCTACGAGCAGTACTTC
>-|-|TRBJ2-5|TRBV27
CASSPYMRPAKETQYF
TGTGCCAGCAGTCCCTATATGCGGCCGGCAAAAGAGACCCAGTACTTC
>-|-|TRBJ1-5|TRBV19
CASSIAGRAGQPQHF
TGTGCCAGTAGTATAGCAGGCAGGGCAGGTCAGCCCCAGCATTTT
>-|-|TRBJ2-3|TRBV4-2
CASSQEAETDTQYF
TGTGCCAGCAGCCAAGAAGCGGAGACAGATACGCAGTATTTT
>TRBD2|-|TRBJ2-1|TRBV4-3
CASSPPGLPYNEQFF
TGCGCCAGCAGCCCCCCGGGACTACCTTACAATGAGCAGTTCTTC
>-|-|TRBJ1-2|TRBV18
CASSPSPAGYGYTF
TGTGCCAGCTCACCGTCTCCGGCGGGATATGGCTACACCTTC
>-|-|TRBJ2-1|TRBV15
CATSSGGGSYYNEQFF
TGTGCCACCAGCAGTGGGGGCGGGAGTTACTACAATGAGCAGTTCTTC
>TRBD2|-|TRBJ2-5|TRBV7-9
CASSENRASGGFWQETQYF
TGTGCCAGCAGCGAAAACCGGGCTAGCGGGGGTTTTTGGCAAGAGACCCAGTACTTC
>TRBD1|-|TRBJ1-1|TRBV19
CASSPGTANLNTEAFF
TGTGCCAGTAGTCCCGGGACAGCGAACCTCAACACTGAAGCTTTCTTT
>-|-|TRBJ2-7|TRBV7-8
CASSLRPGSADEQYF
TGTGCCAGCAGCTTACGGCCCGGTAGCGCCGACGAGCAGTACTTC
>-|-|TRBJ1-4|TRBV6-6
CASSYSRIYEKLFF
TGTGCCAGCAGTTACTCGCGGATCTATGAAAAACTGTTTTTT
>TRBD1|few|TRBJ2-6|TRBV14
CASSRDRVSGANVLTF
TGTGCCAGCAGCAGGGACAGGGTCTCTGGGGCCAACGTCCTGACTTTC
>-|-|TRBJ2-3|TRBV5-1
CASSLADSLADTQYF
TGCGCCAGCAGCTTGGCCGACAGTCTTGCAGATACGCAGTATTTT
>-|few|TRBJ1-4|TRBV19
CASSLFPQRTEKLFF
TGTGCCAGTAGTCTATTCCCCCAGCGAACTGAAAAACTGTTTTTT
>-|-|TRBJ2-7|TRBV11-2
CASSLDGGYEQYF
TGTGCCAGCAGCTTAGACGGCGGCTACGAGCAGTACTTC
>TRBD1|-|TRBJ2-5|TRBV9
CASSTTGGSETQYF
TGTGCCAGCAGCACTACAGGGGGCTCGGAGACCCAGTACTTC
>-|-|TRBJ2-5|TRBV5-4
CASSRGYQETQYF
TGTGCCAGCAGTCGCGGGTACCAAGAGACCCAGTACTTC
>-|once|TRBJ2-7|TRBV18
CASSPSSREQYF
TGTGCCAGCTCTCCCTCTTCTCGCGAGCAGTACTTC
>-|-|TRBJ2-1|TRBV5-5
CASSLGRELRFF
TGTGCCAGCAGCTTAGGGCGGGAACTTAGGTTCTTC
>-|-|TRBJ1-1|TRBV29-1
CSASGLIYTEAFF
TGCAGCGCCTCAGGACTTATCTACACTGAAGCTTTCTTT
>-|-|TRBJ2-1|TRBV27
CASSLSRVNEQFF
TGTGCCAGCAGTTTATCCAGGGTCAATGAGCAGTTCTTC
>-|-|TRBJ2-1|TRBV14
CASSQDRDSAYNEQFF
TGTGCCAGCAGCCAAGACCGGGACTCAGCTTACAATGAGCAGTTCTTC
>-|few|TRBJ1-4|TRBV30
CAWNYGSTNEKLFF
TGTGCCTGGAACTACGGCAGCACTAATGAAAAACTGTTTTTT